The 5 T cell receptor beta chains below come from one sample, sequenced in a study of vaccination effects on CD4 cells after COVID-19. The antigens for these receptors are not known. TCRdb keeps only in-frame clones here, not all; method: immunoSEQ multiplex PCR. This sample has 65,000 to 75,000 clones, with around 74% found just once. Ahead of sequencing, the ViraFEST assay grew antigen-specific CD4+ T cells using viral peptide pools. When around nine days of culture had elapsed, CD4+ T cells were isolated. Participants got two doses of BNT162b2 or mRNA-1273 vaccine. Material: CD4+ T cells from PBMCs cultured with HCoV-229E spike peptides, obtained after COVID-19 vaccination. These receptor sequences come from a human donor who received a COVID-19 vaccine.

This chain connects TRBV30 to TRBJ1-1; D unclear. The CDR3 has 14 residues. V was clipped by 4 bases and J by 3 bases, with 15 bases between them. The germline V gene encodes CDR1 GTSNPN and CDR2 SVGIG (reference sequence). The CDR3 spells CAWMRPVDDTEAFF. The CDR3 DNA follows: TGTGCCTGGATGCGGCCGGTTGATGACACTGAAGCTTTCTTT.

The CDR3 loop is CASSLASDRGTGELFF. CDR3 nucleotide sequence: TGCGCCAGCAGCTTGGCTTCCGACAGGGGTACCGGGGAGCTGTTTTTT. The chain uses TRBV5-1 and TRBJ2-2, with TRBD1 identical over 8 bases. CDR1 and CDR2 from the germline V gene are SGHRS and YFSETQ. There are 16 residues in the CDR3. V dropped 0 bases and J dropped 5; count of bases not matched to a gene: 6. Full variable domain (rest looked up from reference TRBV5-1 and TRBJ2-2): KAGVTQTPRYLIKTRGQQVTLSCSPISGHRSVSWYQQTPGQGLQFLFEYFSETQRNKGNFPGRFSGRQFSNSRSEMNVSTLELGDSALYLCASSLASDRGTGELFFGEGSRLTVL.

This clone was picked up a small number of times. The chain recombines TRBV4-1 with TRBJ1-2, with TRBD1 as a possible D gene (5 bases). The V end was cut by 4 bases, the J end by 2 bases, with 17 bases between. The germline V gene has CDR1 MGHRA and CDR2 YSYEKL. There are 16 residues in the CDR3. The CDR3 is CASSPEGRGPNYGYTF. The CDR3 nucleotides read TGCGCCAGCAGCCCCGAGGGAAGGGGCCCCAACTATGGCTACACCTTC.

V gene TRBV2 combines with J gene TRBJ1-5, with TRBD1 matching 10 bases. This CDR3 has 15 residues. Germline-derived CDR1 and CDR2 are SNHLY and FYNNEI. Trimming at V came to 6 bases and at J to 0 bases, leaving 2 bases not matched to a gene. The CDR3: CASRGQGLSNQPQHF. The CDR3 nucleotides are TGTGCCAGCAGGGGACAGGGGCTTAGCAATCAGCCCCAGCATTTT.

V gene TRBV7-2 combines with J gene TRBJ2-3; 10 positions match TRBD2. CDR1 SGHTA and CDR2 FQGNSA come from the germline V gene. The CDR3 spans 14 residues. V dropped 6 bases and J dropped 3; count of bases not matched to a gene: 3. CDR3 DNA: TGTGCCAGCAGTCAAGCGGGGGGGACAGATACGCAGTATTTT. It specifies CASSQAGGTDTQYF. The full variable domain, its missing parts supplied by reference TRBV7-2 and TRBJ2-3, is GAGVSQSPSNKVTEKGKDVELRCDPISGHTALYWYRQSLGQGLEFLIYFQGNSAPDKSGLPSDRFSAERTGGSVSTLTIQRTQQEDSAVYLCASSQAGGTDTQYFGPGTRLTVL.